This T cell receptor (beta chain) was recorded in a study of T cells in Graves' hyperthyroidism and ophthalmopathy. The germline gives CDR1 LGHNA, CDR2 YSLEER. CDR3 length: 16 amino acids. The V and J ends lost 0 bases and 6 bases, in that order; junction bases with no gene match: 9. Amplification of TCR beta CDR3 regions used RNA as the template. HTBI primers drove first-round RT-PCR of the TCR CDR3. TCRdb used MiXCR to reprocess the multiplex PCR reads, holding one entry per CDR3 protein. The sample contains around 600,000 distinct CDR3 sequences, 12% to 15% of which appear only once. Sample: blood. The rearrangement uses TRBV4-3 and TRBJ1-2; 8 bases fit TRBD1. The receptor was derived from a young woman with Graves' ophthalmopathy. CDR3 DNA: TGCGCCAGCAGCCAAGATGCGACAGGGGCGTATAATGGCTACACCTTC. This gives the protein CASSQDATGAYNGYTF.